This paragraph reports one T cell receptor beta chain. The sample originates from a study of T cell responses to AZD1222 COVID-19 vaccine. The length of the CDR3 is 14 residues. With V trimmed by 5 bases and J by 6 bases, 10 bases remained unmatched. Germline CDR1 and CDR2: ENHRY and SYGVKD. Sequenced by immunoSEQ multiplex PCR; TCRdb stores in-frame clones only, minus some. The sample yields about 120,000 clones, about 87% seen once. The sequence derives from an adult in good health. Sample: peripheral blood, taken on day 0 of AZD1222 vaccination. The rearrangement links TRBV10-3 to TRBJ2-7, with 7 bases aligning to TRBD2. The chain's CDR3 is CAISWEGLGGEQYF. CDR3 coding DNA: TGTGCCATCAGTTGGGAGGGACTCGGTGGCGAGCAGTACTTC.